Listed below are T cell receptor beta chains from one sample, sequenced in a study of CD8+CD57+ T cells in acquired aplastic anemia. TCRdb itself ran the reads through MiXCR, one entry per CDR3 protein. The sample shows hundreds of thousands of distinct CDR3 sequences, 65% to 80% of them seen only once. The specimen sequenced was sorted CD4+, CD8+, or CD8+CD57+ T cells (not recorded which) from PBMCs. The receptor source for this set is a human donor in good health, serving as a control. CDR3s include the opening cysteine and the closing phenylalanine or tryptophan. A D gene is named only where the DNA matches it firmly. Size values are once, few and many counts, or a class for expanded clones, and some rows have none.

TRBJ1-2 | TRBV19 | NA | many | CASRPPGAGGYTF | TGTGCCAGTAGACCCCCAGGGGCCGGGGGCTACACCTTC
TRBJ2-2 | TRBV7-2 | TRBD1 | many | CASSLGTGADTGELFF | TGTGCCAGCAGCCTAGGGACAGGGGCTGACACCGGGGAGCTGTTTTTT
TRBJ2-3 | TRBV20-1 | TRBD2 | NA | CSARLGSGDTDTQYF | TGCAGTGCTAGACTGGGTAGCGGGGACACAGATACGCAGTATTTT
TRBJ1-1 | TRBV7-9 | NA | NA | CASSSPSAGTEAFF | TGTGCCAGCAGCTCTCCCTCGGCAGGCACTGAAGCTTTCTTT
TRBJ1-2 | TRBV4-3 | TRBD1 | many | CASSQTHGQGYGYTF | TGCGCCAGCAGCCAAACACACGGACAGGGCTATGGCTACACCTTC
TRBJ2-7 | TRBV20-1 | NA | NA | CSARDETGIRDEQYF | TGCAGTGCTAGAGATGAGACAGGCATACGAGACGAGCAGTACTTC
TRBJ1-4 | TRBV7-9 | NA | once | CASSLVGGSYNEKLFF | TGCGCCAGCAGCTTAGTGGGGGGGTCTTATAATGAAAAACTGTTTTTT
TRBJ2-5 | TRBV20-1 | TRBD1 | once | CSAERGGRDQETQYF | TGCAGTGCGGAGCGAGGGGGCCGTGACCAAGAGACCCAGTACTTC
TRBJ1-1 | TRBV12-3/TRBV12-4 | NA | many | CASSLGRKGDEAFF | TGTGCCAGCAGTTTAGGTCGAAAAGGGGATGAAGCTTTCTTT
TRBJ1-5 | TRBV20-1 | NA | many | CSAREGAGNQPQHF | TGCAGTGCTAGAGAGGGGGCAGGAAATCAGCCCCAGCATTTT
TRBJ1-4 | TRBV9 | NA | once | CASSVEIAGRLKLFF | TGTGCCAGCAGCGTAGAAATAGCGGGTAGGCTAAAATTGTTTTTT
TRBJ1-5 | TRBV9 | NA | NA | CASRRLSNQPQHF | TGTGCCAGCAGACGACTTAGCAATCAGCCCCAGCATTTT
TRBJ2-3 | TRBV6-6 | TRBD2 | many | CASRSAGDYSSTDTQYF | TGTGCCAGCAGATCAGCGGGGGACTACTCTAGCACAGATACGCAGTATTTT
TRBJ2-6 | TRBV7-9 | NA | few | CASRVDRNTEAF | TGTGCCAGCAGAGTCGACAGGAACACTGAAGCTTTC
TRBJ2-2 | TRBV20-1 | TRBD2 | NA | CSARHGGDPGELFF | TGCAGTGCTAGACACGGGGGGGACCCCGGGGAGCTGTTTTTT
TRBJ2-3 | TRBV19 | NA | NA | CATTAGGGNTDTQYF | TGTGCCACTACCGCCGGCGGGGGCAACACAGATACGCAGTATTTT
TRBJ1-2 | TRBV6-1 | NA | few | CASTEGGNHGYAF | TGTGCCAGCACTGAGGGCGGGAACCATGGCTACGCCTTC
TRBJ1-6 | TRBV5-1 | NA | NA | CASSFFTVDDSPLHF | TGCGCCAGCAGCTTTTTCACAGTCGATGATTCACCCCTCCACTTT
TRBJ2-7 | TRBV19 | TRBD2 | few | CASSPWTSAEQYF | TGTGCCAGTAGTCCGTGGACTAGCGCCGAGCAGTACTTC
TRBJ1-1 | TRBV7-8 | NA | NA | CASSARTEAFF | TGTGCCAGCAGCGCCCGGACTGAAGCTTTCTTT
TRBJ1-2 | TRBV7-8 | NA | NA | CASSLRHDSHTGYTF | TGTGCCAGCAGCCTCCGTCACGACTCCCACACCGGCTACACCTTC
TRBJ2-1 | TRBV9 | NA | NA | CASSVGRGDNSPQFF | TGTGCCAGCAGCGTAGGGAGGGGCGATAATTCACCCCAGTTCTTC
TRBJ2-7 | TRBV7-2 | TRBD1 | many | CASSRDRGLSYEQYF | TGTGCCAGCAGCCGAGACAGGGGCCTCTCCTACGAGCAGTACTTC
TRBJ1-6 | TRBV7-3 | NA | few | CASSPSRYSPLQF | TGTGCCAGCAGCCCCAGTCGTTACTCACCCCTCCAGTTT
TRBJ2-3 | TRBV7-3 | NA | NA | CASSLILTNRGTDTQYF | TGTGCCAGCAGCCTAATACTGACCAACCGAGGGACAGATACGCAGTATTTT
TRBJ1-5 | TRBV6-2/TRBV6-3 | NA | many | CASSYPVRNNQPQHF | TGTGCCAGCAGTTACCCGGTGAGGAACAATCAGCCCCAGCATTTT
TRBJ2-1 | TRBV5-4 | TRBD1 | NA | CASSLDRGYYNEQFF | TGTGCCAGCAGCTTAGACAGGGGGTATTACAATGAGCAGTTCTTC
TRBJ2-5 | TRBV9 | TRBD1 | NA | CASRVDRGLTGDQQYF | TGTGCCAGCAGAGTCGACAGGGGCCTGACCGGGGACCAGCAGTACTTC
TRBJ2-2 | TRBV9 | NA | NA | CASSVHRGRTGELFF | TGTGCCAGCAGCGTACATCGGGGGCGGACGGGAGAGCTGTTTTTT
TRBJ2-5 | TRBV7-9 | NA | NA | CASSFGDDQYF | TGTGCCAGCAGCTTCGGCGATGACCAGTACTTC
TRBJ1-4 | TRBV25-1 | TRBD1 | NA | CASSDRTGGDSEKLFF | TGTGCCAGCAGTGACCGGACAGGGGGCGACAGTGAAAAACTGTTTTTT